The 17 T cell receptor beta chains presented below share a single source sample, sequenced in a study of blood T cell repertoires in COVID-19 (TCRdb year 2020). Libraries were prepared through the immunoSEQ multiplex PCR assay. TCRdb took this table from immuneACCESS and kept in-frame rearrangements with V and J called. Such tables lack part of the clones; where checked against another copy, unresolved V genes explain under half of the gap, and the rest is unexplained. Within this sample are around 70,000 clones, with 80% to 90% of them counted one time only. In total, the top ten clones hold approximately 35% of the sample. Sequencing used peripheral blood. The receptors stem from a man aged 65-85 years with acute or convalescent COVID-19.

This sequence joins TRBV7-2 and TRBJ2-7, with 11 bases identical to TRBD2. This CDR3 has 13 amino acids. Trimming removed 6 bases from V and 4 bases from J; junction bases left unmatched: 2. The V gene's germline CDR1 is SGHTA and CDR2 FQGNSA. The chain's CDR3 is CASRLAGAYEQYF. CDR3 in DNA: TGTGCCAGCAGACTAGCGGGGGCTTACGAGCAGTACTTC.

The gene calls are TRBV15 and TRBJ2-1; 11 nucleotides line up with TRBD2. With V trimmed by 5 bases and J by 2 bases, 8 bases remained unmatched. CDR1 is LNHNV, CDR2 YYDKDF, per germline (reference sequence). The CDR3 sequence is 17 residues long. The CDR3 region is CATSLPGTSGPYNEQFF. Written as DNA, the CDR3 is TGTGCCACCAGCCTCCCAGGGACTAGCGGACCCTACAATGAGCAGTTCTTC.

The rearrangement uses TRBV10-3 and TRBJ1-1, with D hard to call. The V end lost 2 bases, the J end lost 1 base, and 5 bases lay between the germline ends. CDR3 size: 13 residues. Germline lookup yields CDR1 ENHRY and CDR2 SYGVKD. This CDR3 is CAISEPQNTEAFF. CDR3 coding DNA: TGTGCCATCAGTGAGCCCCAGAACACTGAAGCTTTCTTT.

As regards this clone: Germline and junction disagree at one end, which may indicate a read error. The J gene is TRBJ2-3, the V gene TRBV5-4, with TRBD2 matching over 9 bases. Germline V gene sequence: CDR1 SGHNT, CDR2 YYREEE (reference sequence). This CDR3 has 13 residues. CDR3 loop: CASGKGGTDTQYF. In DNA form, the CDR3 reads TGCGCTAGCGGGAAGGGAGGCACAGATACGCAGTATTTT.

In its sample, this clone was seen a few times. The V gene is TRBV7-9, the J gene TRBJ2-7; D remains ambiguous. V was clipped by 2 bases and J by 2 bases, with 7 bases between them. Germline CDR1 SEHNR, CDR2 FQNEAQ (reference sequence). CDR3 length: 13 amino acids. This chain's CDR3 is CASSLLVTYEQYF. The DNA for the CDR3 is TGTGCCAGCAGCTTATTAGTTACCTACGAGCAGTACTTC. Variable domain in full (rest from reference TRBV7-9 and TRBJ2-7): DTGVSQNPRHKITKRGQNVTFRCDPISEHNRLYWYRQTLGQGPEFLTYFQNEAQLEKSRLLSDRFSAERPKGSFSTLEIQRTEQGDSAMYLCASSLLVTYEQYFGPGTRLTVT.

Only one count was recorded for this clone. The V call is TRBV7-2, the J call TRBJ2-5, with 7 bases aligning to TRBD2. The CDR3 is 17 amino acids. The ends lost 5 bases at V and 2 bases at J; junction bases unmatched: 14. Germline V gene lookup returns CDR1 SGHTA and CDR2 FQGNSA. The CDR3 reads CASSPQSAGVLQETQYF. In DNA form, the CDR3 reads TGTGCCAGCAGCCCCCAGAGCGCGGGGGTTTTACAAGAGACCCAGTACTTC. Using reference TRBV7-2 and TRBJ2-5 for the parts outside the CDR3, the full variable domain is GAGVSQSPSNKVTEKGKDVELRCDPISGHTALYWYRQSLGQGLEFLIYFQGNSAPDKSGLPSDRFSAERTGGSVSTLTIQRTQQEDSAVYLCASSPQSAGVLQETQYFGPGTRLLVL.

This chain connects TRBV5-1 to TRBJ2-7, with D perhaps TRBD2 (6 bases). Germline assignment: CDR1 SGHRS and CDR2 YFSETQ. V lost 1 base, J lost 6 bases, and 20 bases lay in between. This CDR3 is 16 amino acids long. The CDR3 sequence: CASSLIGVGGTSEQYF. The CDR3 DNA is TGCGCCAGCAGCTTGATCGGGGTTGGGGGGACCTCCGAGCAGTACTTC. Full variable domain (missing parts from reference TRBV5-1 and TRBJ2-7): KAGVTQTPRYLIKTRGQQVTLSCSPISGHRSVSWYQQTPGQGLQFLFEYFSETQRNKGNFPGRFSGRQFSNSRSEMNVSTLELGDSALYLCASSLIGVGGTSEQYFGPGTRLTVT.

This chain links TRBV4-3 with TRBJ1-6; D gene ambiguous. With 0 bases removed from V and 13 bases from J, the gap between germline ends came to 13 bases. Germline loops: CDR1 LGHNA, CDR2 YSLEER. The CDR3 extends over 14 amino acids. The CDR3 protein is CASSQDSQLRPLHF. The CDR3 coding sequence is TGCGCCAGCAGCCAAGATTCCCAACTCCGTCCCCTCCACTTT.

The chain has TRBV24-1 and TRBJ2-5, with 7 bases fitting TRBD2. With V trimmed by 9 bases and J by 2 bases, 8 bases remained unmatched. This CDR3 comprises 14 residues. Germline CDR1 reads KGHDR; CDR2 reads SFDVKD. The CDR3 protein is CATGGGKGQETQYF. The CDR3 DNA is TGTGCCACCGGGGGGGGGAAAGGGCAAGAGACCCAGTACTTC.

This chain links TRBV6-5 with TRBJ1-4; 7 nucleotides match TRBD1. The CDR3 sequence is 15 residues long. The J segment lost 4 bases and the V segment lost 6 bases, leaving 8 bases of the junction unmatched. Germline CDR1 and CDR2: MNHEY and SVGAGI. The CDR3 here is CASRGRDSLNEKLFF. CDR3 DNA: TGTGCCAGCAGGGGACGGGACAGCCTTAATGAAAAACTGTTTTTT.

The chain employs TRBV5-1 and TRBJ2-2; the match to TRBD1 covers 8 bases. V shed 5 bases, J shed 6 bases, and the junction held 18 bases outside the gene matches. CDR1 SGHRS and CDR2 YFSETQ come from the germline V gene. The CDR3 is 18 amino acids. The CDR3 loop reads CASSSPADRGSGPGELFF. In DNA, the CDR3 is TGCGCCAGCAGTTCTCCTGCCGACAGGGGATCGGGCCCCGGGGAGCTGTTTTTT.

V is TRBV12-3 or TRBV12-4 and J is TRBJ2-3; 10 bases fit TRBD1. The V and J ends lost 6 bases and 6 bases, in that order; junction bases with no gene match: 3. The CDR3 has 13 residues. The CDR3 loop is CASRGQGLDTQYF. The CDR3 DNA is TGTGCCAGCAGGGGACAGGGGTTGGATACGCAGTATTTT.

CDR3 sequence reads: CATFRGLGTGEDTQYF. The CDR3, as DNA: TGTGCCACCTTCCGAGGGCTCGGGACAGGGGAAGATACGCAGTATTTT. The chain carries TRBV10-3 and TRBJ2-3; 10 bases are a match to TRBD1. This CDR3 has 16 residues. The V and J ends lost 10 bases and 5 bases, in that order; junction bases with no gene match: 15. CDR1 is ENHRY and CDR2 is SYGVKD in the germline V gene.

The V and J genes are TRBV28 and TRBJ2-3; 12 positions agree with TRBD2. The CDR3 is 16 residues long. V lost 5 bases, J lost 3 bases, and 6 bases stayed unmatched. Germline CDR1 reads MDHEN; CDR2 reads SYDVKM. In DNA form, the CDR3 reads TGTGCCAGCAGTACGACTAGCGGGAGAGGGACAGATACGCAGTATTTT. Its translation is CASSTTSGRGTDTQYF.

The V call is TRBV5-4, the J call TRBJ2-7, with D perhaps TRBD2 (7 bases). From germline, CDR1 is SGHNT and CDR2 YYREEE (reference sequence). Trimming took off 2 bases at V and 5 bases at J, with 14 bases between the two ends. The CDR3 runs 14 residues. CDR3 in amino acids: CASSFGGGENEQYF. The CDR3 coding sequence is TGTGCCAGCAGCTTTGGGGGGGGCGAAAACGAGCAGTACTTC.

The chain joins TRBV11-2 to TRBJ2-5; 9 positions agree with TRBD1. Looked up from germline, CDR1 is SGHAT and CDR2 is FQNNGV. V shed 5 bases, J shed 2 bases, and the junction held 9 bases outside the gene matches. The CDR3 length is 16 residues. Here the CDR3 DNA reads TGTGCCAGCAGCCTCCGGACAGGGGTTGGGCAAGAGACCCAGTACTTC. Its translation is CASSLRTGVGQETQYF.

The chain uses TRBV5-1 and TRBJ1-2; 10 bases map to TRBD1. With V trimmed by 4 bases and J by 4 bases, 7 bases remained unmatched. The CDR3 sequence is 15 residues long. Germline V gene lookup returns CDR1 SGHRS and CDR2 YFSETQ. The CDR3 region has the DNA TGCGCCAGCAGCCAAAGGACAGGGGGGATCTATGGCTACACCTTC. As protein: CASSQRTGGIYGYTF.